Below, one T cell receptor (beta chain) is given with its context. What it recognizes is unknown. The data are from a study of cytomegalovirus exposure and HLA in healthy donors. Overall study results and limits: A link between a missense DCLRE1C variant and TCR beta V- and J-gene trimming emerged from a later analysis.

The germline V gene encodes CDR1 WSHSY and CDR2 SAAADI. V lost 5 bases and J 8 bases, leaving 14 bases between the germline ends. The CDR3 runs to 13 residues. It was with 60 Vbeta and 13 Jbeta primers that the PCR ran. Some clones are missing from TCRdb's copy, which holds only in-frame ones; the method was immunoSEQ multiplex PCR. This repertoire shows roughly 97,000 clones, roughly 10% found once; its top ten account for approximately 5.1%. The TCR was taken from a man in his forties or fifties in good health and CMV-seropositive. The genes are TRBV10-2 and TRBJ2-3, with TRBD1 as a possible D gene (5 bases). The material sequenced was PBMCs. Here the CDR3 DNA reads TGCGCCAGCAGTAAGGGGCCCGAAGGTACGCAGTATTTT. It yields the protein CASSKGPEGTQYF.